The TCR beta chain under discussion was sequenced for a study of T cells in Graves' hyperthyroidism and ophthalmopathy. Over 9 ml of fresh peripheral blood supplied the PBMCs. In this sample, this clonotype turned up many times. Using RNA transcripts as the source, TCR beta CDR3 regions were amplified. Initially, a first-round RT-PCR of the TCR CDR3 employed the HTBI primer set. One entry per CDR3 protein results from TCRdb running MiXCR on the multiplex PCR reads. The sample holds around 700,000 distinct CDR3 sequences, approximately 19% seen once. Sequencing was performed on blood. The receptor was isolated from a woman aged 50 to 65 with Graves' hyperthyroidism that later progressed to Graves' ophthalmopathy.

The CDR3: CASSQGTVNIQYF. DNA for the CDR3: TGTGCCAGCAGCCAAGGGACGGTAAACATTCAGTACTTC. This chain joins TRBV3-1 and TRBJ2-4; no reliable D call. There are 13 residues in the CDR3. Germline CDR1 reads LGHDT; CDR2 reads YNNKEL (reference sequence). V was clipped by 1 base and J by 6 bases, with 7 bases between them. Together with reference TRBV3-1 and TRBJ2-4, the CDR3 gives the full variable domain: DTAVSQTPKYLVTQMGNDKSIKCEQNLGHDTMYWYKQDSKKFLKIMFSYNNKELIINETVPNRFSPKSPDKAHLNLHINSLELGDSAVYFCASSQGTVNIQYFGAGTRLSVL.